This T cell receptor beta chain was sequenced in a study of radiation and T cells in renal cell carcinoma. Profiling relied on immunoSEQ multiplex PCR, and the TCRdb table lists in-frame clones only, not all of them. The sample contains around 94,000 clones, around four fifths of which appear only once. The CDR3 consists of 13 residues. Germline V CDR1 and CDR2: SQVTM, ANQGSEA. V shed 4 bases and J shed 4 bases, with 11 bases lying between them. Documented time point: blood 4 weeks post-SBRT, at nephrectomy. Documented treatment: 15 Gy SBRT to primary tumor, nephrectomy 4 weeks later. Nephrectomy followed 15 Gy stereotactic body radiation by 4 weeks. This renal cell carcinoma was of the clear cell type. General study points: From baseline, blood top tumor clonotypes peaked at 2 weeks post-radiation.

About this clone: Its matching antigen is unknown.

The V and J genes are TRBV29-1 and TRBJ2-1; D gene ambiguous. The origin of this receptor is a man aged 50-60 years with renal cell carcinoma. Here the sequenced sample was blood, taken from a patient whose treatment included radiotherapy and nephrectomy. The CDR3 DNA sequence: TGCAGCGTTGGTGGTGGGAATTACAATGAGCAGTTCTTC. Protein: CSVGGGNYNEQFF.